The clone carrying this TCR beta chain showed up just a few times. What it recognizes is unknown. TCRdb fed the 5' RACE reads into MiXCR, producing one record per CDR3 protein. The sample includes roughly 110,000 distinct CDR3 sequences, about a sixth of them seen just once. V was pared by 11 bases and J by 5 bases, with 15 bases between. The CDR3 extends over 12 amino acids. Germline V gene lookup returns CDR1 SGHVS and CDR2 FNYEAQ. The data were obtained in a study of T-cell memory formation after mild COVID-19. Study-wide context: TCR clusters largely stayed donor specific.

Study observations and caveats: Later expanders leaned toward CD4+, whereas clones contracting from day 15 to 85 were balanced CD4/CD8. Some SARS-CoV-2-responding clones were already detected in memory before infection.

The genes are TRBV7-6 and TRBJ2-5; tentative D call: TRBD2 (6 bases). The sequencing input was PBMCs or a T cell subset sorted from them (not recorded which). The receptor was isolated from an adult woman who had mild COVID-19 (a few samples of this study predate the infection). Cell type and time point are not known. CDR3 residues: CASGGARETQYF. CDR3 coding DNA: TGTGCCTCCGGCGGGGCTCGCGAGACCCAGTACTTC.